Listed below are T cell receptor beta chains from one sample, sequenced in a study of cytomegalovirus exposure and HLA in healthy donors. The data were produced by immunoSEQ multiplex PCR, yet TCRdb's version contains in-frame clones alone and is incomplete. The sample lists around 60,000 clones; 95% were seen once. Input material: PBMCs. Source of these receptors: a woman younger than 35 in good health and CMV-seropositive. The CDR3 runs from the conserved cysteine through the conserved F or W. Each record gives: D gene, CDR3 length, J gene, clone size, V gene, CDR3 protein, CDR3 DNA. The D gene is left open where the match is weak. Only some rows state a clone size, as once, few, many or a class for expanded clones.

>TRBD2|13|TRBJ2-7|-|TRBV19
CASSEWEGYEQYF
TGTGCCAGTAGCGAATGGGAGGGCTACGAGCAGTACTTC
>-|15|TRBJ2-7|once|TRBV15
CATSRDLRGTYEQYF
TGTGCCACCAGCAGAGATCTTAGGGGTACCTACGAGCAGTACTTC
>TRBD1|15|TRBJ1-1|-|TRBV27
CASRSPVTGVAEAFF
TGTGCCAGCAGGTCCCCCGTGACAGGGGTAGCTGAAGCTTTCTTT
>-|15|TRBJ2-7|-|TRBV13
CASSSDRQLPYEQYF
TGTGCCAGCAGCTCCGATAGACAGTTACCCTACGAGCAGTACTTC
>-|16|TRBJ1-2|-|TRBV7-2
CASSLVIGVANYGYTF
TGTGCCAGCAGCTTAGTCATAGGGGTCGCTAACTATGGCTACACCTTC
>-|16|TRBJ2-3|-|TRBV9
CASSVGRGPSTDTQYF
TGTGCCAGCAGCGTAGGGCGGGGGCCTAGCACAGATACGCAGTATTTT
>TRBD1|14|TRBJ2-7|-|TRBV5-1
CASSRRQGAGEQYF
TGCGCCAGCAGCAGAAGACAGGGGGCAGGGGAGCAGTACTTC
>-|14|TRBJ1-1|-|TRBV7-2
CASSFSDRNTEAFF
TGTGCCAGCAGCTTCTCGGACAGGAACACTGAAGCTTTCTTT
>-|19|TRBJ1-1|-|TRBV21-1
CASSKGKTAAGGEWTEAFF
TGTGCCAGCAGCAAAGGGAAGACGGCGGCAGGGGGTGAGTGGACTGAAGCTTTCTTT
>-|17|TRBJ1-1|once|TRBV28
CASSSHSGLFRDTEAFF
TGTGCCAGCAGCTCACACTCAGGGTTATTTAGGGACACTGAAGCTTTCTTT
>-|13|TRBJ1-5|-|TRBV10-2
CASSESSIRPQHF
TGCGCCAGCAGTGAGTCGTCCATCAGGCCCCAGCATTTT
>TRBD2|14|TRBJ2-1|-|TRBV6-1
CATPGTSDYNEQFF
TGTGCCACCCCGGGGACTAGCGACTACAATGAGCAGTTCTTC
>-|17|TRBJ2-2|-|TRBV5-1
CASSFGGRGGTTGELFF
TGCGCCAGCAGCTTTGGCGGGAGAGGGGGGACCACCGGGGAGCTGTTTTTT
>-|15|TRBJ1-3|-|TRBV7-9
CASSVQKPVTNTIYF
TGTGCCAGCAGCGTACAGAAACCAGTGACGAACACCATATATTTT
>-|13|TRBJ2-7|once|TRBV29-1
CSVSGRVSYEQYF
TGCAGCGTTTCCGGCAGGGTCTCCTACGAGCAGTACTTC
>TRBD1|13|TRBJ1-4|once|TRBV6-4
CASSPDRGEKLFF
TGTGCCAGCAGTCCGGACAGGGGTGAAAAACTGTTTTTT
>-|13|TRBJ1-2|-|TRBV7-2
CASSYDRYYGYTF
TGTGCCAGCAGCTACGACAGGTACTATGGCTACACCTTC
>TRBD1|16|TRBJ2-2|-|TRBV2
CASSEGGTGSTGELFF
TGTGCCAGCAGTGAAGGCGGGACAGGGAGCACCGGGGAGCTGTTTTTT
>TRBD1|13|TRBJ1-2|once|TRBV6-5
CASSLDRDYGYTF
TGTGCCAGCAGCCTGGACAGGGACTATGGCTACACCTTC
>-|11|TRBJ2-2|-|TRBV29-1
CSGGYTGELFF
TGCAGCGGCGGCTACACCGGGGAGCTGTTTTTT
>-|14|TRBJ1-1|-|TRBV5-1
CASSAGTGGTEAFF
TGCGCCAGCAGCGCCGGGACTGGGGGCACTGAAGCTTTCTTT
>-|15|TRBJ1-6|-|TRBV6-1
CASSEARRGNSPLHF
TGTGCCAGCAGTGAAGCCAGGCGGGGCAATTCACCCCTCCACTTT
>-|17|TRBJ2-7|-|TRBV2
CASSEGQVRGIDYEQYF
TGTGCCAGCAGTGAAGGTCAGGTTCGGGGGATCGACTACGAGCAGTACTTC
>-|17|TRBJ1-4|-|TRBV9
CASSSQGPGSTNEKLFF
TGTGCCAGCAGCTCCCAGGGTCCGGGTTCAACTAATGAAAAACTGTTTTTT
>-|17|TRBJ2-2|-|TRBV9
CASSAEQTLWRAGELFF
TGTGCCAGCAGCGCCGAGCAGACCCTATGGAGGGCCGGGGAGCTGTTTTTT
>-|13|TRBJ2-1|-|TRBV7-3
CASSLRLYNEQFF
TGTGCCAGCAGCTTAAGGCTGTACAATGAGCAGTTCTTC
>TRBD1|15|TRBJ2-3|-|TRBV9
CASSVGTGPGDTQYF
TGTGCCAGCAGCGTAGGGACAGGCCCTGGAGATACGCAGTATTTT
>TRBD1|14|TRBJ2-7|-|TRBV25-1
CASSEQGVGYEQYF
TGTGCCAGCAGTGAACAGGGGGTGGGTTACGAGCAGTACTTC
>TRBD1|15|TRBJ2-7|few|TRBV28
CASSNDRGRAYEQYF
TGTGCCAGCAGCAATGACAGGGGGCGGGCCTACGAGCAGTACTTC
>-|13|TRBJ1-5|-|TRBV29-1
CSVRRGDNQPQHF
TGCAGCGTTCGCAGGGGTGACAATCAGCCCCAGCATTTT
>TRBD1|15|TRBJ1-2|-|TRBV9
CASSVTLQGNYGYTF
TGTGCCAGCAGCGTCACCCTACAGGGGAACTATGGCTACACCTTC
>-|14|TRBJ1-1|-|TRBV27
CASSPLTEATEAFF
TGTGCCAGCAGTCCTCTTACCGAGGCCACTGAAGCTTTCTTT
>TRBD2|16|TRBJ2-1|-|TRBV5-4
CASSTGLAGPGDEQFF
TGTGCCAGCAGCACGGGACTAGCGGGTCCCGGGGATGAGCAGTTCTTC
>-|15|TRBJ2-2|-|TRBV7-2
CASSVPGLNTGELFF
TGTGCCAGCAGCGTTCCGGGACTGAACACCGGGGAGCTGTTTTTT
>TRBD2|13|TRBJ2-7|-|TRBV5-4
CASSRGLAYEQYF
TGTGCCAGCAGCCGGGGACTAGCCTACGAGCAGTACTTC
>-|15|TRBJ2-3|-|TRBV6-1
CASSEAARPSDTQYF
TGTGCCAGCAGTGAAGCTGCTAGACCCAGCGATACGCAGTATTTT
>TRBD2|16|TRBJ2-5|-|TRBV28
CASSRTSGGYQETQYF
TGTGCCAGCAGTCGGACTAGCGGGGGGTACCAAGAGACCCAGTACTTC
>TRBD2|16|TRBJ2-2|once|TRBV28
CASSNLLAGGSGELFF
TGTGCCAGCAGCAACCTTCTAGCGGGAGGGTCCGGGGAGCTGTTTTTT
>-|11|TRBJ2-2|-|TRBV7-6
CASSQTGELFF
TGTGCCAGCAGCCAAACCGGGGAGCTGTTTTTT
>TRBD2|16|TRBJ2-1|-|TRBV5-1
CASSPELAERYNEQFF
TGCGCCAGCAGCCCCGAGCTAGCGGAACGCTACAATGAGCAGTTCTTC
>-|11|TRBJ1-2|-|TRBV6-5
CATGSQGTYTF
TGTGCCACTGGCTCACAGGGCACCTACACCTTC
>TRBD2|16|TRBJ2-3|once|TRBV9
CASSPAGGVTTDTQYF
TGTGCCAGCAGCCCAGCGGGGGGAGTCACCACAGATACGCAGTATTTT
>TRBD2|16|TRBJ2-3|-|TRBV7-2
CASSLRLAGGPDTQYF
TGTGCCAGCAGCTTACGACTAGCGGGGGGCCCAGATACGCAGTATTTT
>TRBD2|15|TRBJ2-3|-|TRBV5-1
CASSLSSGGRDTQYF
TGCGCCAGCAGCTTGTCGAGCGGGGGCAGAGATACGCAGTATTTT
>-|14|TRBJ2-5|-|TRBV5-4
CASSLAVQGETQYF
TGTGCCAGCAGCTTAGCGGTCCAAGGGGAGACCCAGTACTTC
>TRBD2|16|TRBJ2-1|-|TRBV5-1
CASSAHSGGGLNEQFF
TGCGCCAGCAGCGCACACTCGGGAGGCGGCCTCAATGAGCAGTTCTTC